This T cell receptor (beta chain) originates from a study of blood T cells in healthy people across ages. This CDR3 spans 17 amino acids. Germline V gene lookup returns CDR1 SGHRS and CDR2 YFSETQ. Remarks on this clonotype: The junction differs from germline at one of its ends, possibly a read error.

Peripheral blood, about 9.8 milliliters per donor, was collected. The authors ran a second PCR of 7 to 11 cycles using a sample-barcoded 5' primer and a J-beta primer mix. Every cDNA was tagged by a template-switch adaptor with 12 random nucleotides. TCRdb used MiXCR to reprocess the 5' RACE reads, holding one entry per CDR3 protein. Here the sample spans 800,000 or so distinct CDR3 sequences, approximately 65% being singletons. The genes are TRBV5-1 and TRBJ1-5; 9 nucleotides match TRBD1. The receptor comes from a man aged 25-40 years in good health. The sequencing sample was made of blood. CDR3 coding DNA: TGCGCCAGCGGCTTGGGGGGACAGGGAAGAAGTGGCCAGCCCCAGCATTTT. It encodes CASGLGGQGRSGQPQHF.